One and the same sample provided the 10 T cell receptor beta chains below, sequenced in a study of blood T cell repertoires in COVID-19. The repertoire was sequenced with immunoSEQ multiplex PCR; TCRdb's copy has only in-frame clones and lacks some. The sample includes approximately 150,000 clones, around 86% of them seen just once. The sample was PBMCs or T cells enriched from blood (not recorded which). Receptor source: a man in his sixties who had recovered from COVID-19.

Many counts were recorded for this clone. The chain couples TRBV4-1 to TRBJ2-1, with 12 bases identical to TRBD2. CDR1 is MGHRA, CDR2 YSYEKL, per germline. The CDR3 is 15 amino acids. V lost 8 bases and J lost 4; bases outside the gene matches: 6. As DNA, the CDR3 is TGCGCCAGCTCACGACTAGCGGGAGAGTACAATGAGCAGTTCTTC. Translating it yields CASSRLAGEYNEQFF.

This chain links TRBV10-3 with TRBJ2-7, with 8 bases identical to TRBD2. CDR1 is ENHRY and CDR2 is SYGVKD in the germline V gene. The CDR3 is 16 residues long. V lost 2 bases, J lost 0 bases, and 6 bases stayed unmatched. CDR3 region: CAISERVAGTSYEQYF. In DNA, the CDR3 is TGTGCCATCAGTGAGAGGGTAGCGGGGACCTCCTACGAGCAGTACTTC.

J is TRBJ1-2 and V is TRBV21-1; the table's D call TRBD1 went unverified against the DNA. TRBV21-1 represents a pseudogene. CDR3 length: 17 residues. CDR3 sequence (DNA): TGTGCCAGCAGCAAAGCGTCCAGGGCCCCTCTTAACTATGGCTACACCTTC. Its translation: CASSKASRAPLNYGYTF.

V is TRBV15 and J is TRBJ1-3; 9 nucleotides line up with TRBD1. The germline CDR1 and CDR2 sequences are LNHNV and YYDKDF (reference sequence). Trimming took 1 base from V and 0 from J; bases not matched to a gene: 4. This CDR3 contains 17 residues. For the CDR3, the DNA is TGTGCCACCAGCAGAGCCGGGACAGGGTTCTCTGGAAACACCATATATTTT. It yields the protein CATSRAGTGFSGNTIYF.

CDR3 bases: TGTGCCAGCAGCCGCCGGCTCGGGACTGAAGCTTTCTTT. The encoded protein is CASSRRLGTEAFF. The V and J genes are TRBV3-1 (or the pseudogene TRBV3-2) and TRBJ1-1, with D unresolved. CDR1 LGHDT and CDR2 YNNKEL come from the germline V gene (reference sequence). The V end was cut by 4 bases, the J end by 5 bases, with 11 bases between. There are 13 residues in the CDR3.

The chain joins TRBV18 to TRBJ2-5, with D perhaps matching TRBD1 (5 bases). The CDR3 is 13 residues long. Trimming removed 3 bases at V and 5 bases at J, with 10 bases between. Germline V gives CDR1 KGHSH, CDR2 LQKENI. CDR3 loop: CASSPGLRETQYF. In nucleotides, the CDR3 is TGTGCCAGCTCACCGGGGCTGCGGGAGACCCAGTACTTC.

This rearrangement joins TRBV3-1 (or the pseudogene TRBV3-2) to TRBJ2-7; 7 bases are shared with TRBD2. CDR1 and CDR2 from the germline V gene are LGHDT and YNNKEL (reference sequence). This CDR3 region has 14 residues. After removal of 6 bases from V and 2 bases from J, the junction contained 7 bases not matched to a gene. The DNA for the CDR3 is TGTGCCAGCAGTAACCTAGCGGCCGCCTACGAGCAGTACTTC. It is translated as CASSNLAAAYEQYF.

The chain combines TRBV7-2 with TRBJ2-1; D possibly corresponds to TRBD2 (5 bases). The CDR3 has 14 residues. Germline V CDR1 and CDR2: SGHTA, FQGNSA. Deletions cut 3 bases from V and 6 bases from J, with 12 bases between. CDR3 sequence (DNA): TGTGCCAGCAGCTTTGGGCGCGGGTCCAATGAGCAGTTCTTC. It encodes CASSFGRGSNEQFF.

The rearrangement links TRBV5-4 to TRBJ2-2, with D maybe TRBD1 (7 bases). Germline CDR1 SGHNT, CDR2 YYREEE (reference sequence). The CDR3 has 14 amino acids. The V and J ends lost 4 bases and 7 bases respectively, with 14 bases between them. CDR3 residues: CASSNPQGGGELFF. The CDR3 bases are TGTGCCAGCAGCAATCCCCAGGGGGGCGGGGAGCTGTTTTTT.

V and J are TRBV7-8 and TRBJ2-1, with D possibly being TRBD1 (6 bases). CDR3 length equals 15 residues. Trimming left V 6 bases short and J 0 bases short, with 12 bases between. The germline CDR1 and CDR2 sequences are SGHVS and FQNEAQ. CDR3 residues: CASRRTGSSYNEQFF. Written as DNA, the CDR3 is TGTGCCAGCAGACGAACAGGGAGCTCCTACAATGAGCAGTTCTTC.